The 13 T cell receptor beta chains below come from one sample, sequenced in a study of regulatory T cells in long-lasting Graves disease. Library construction for TCR beta used iRepertoire HTBI primers and Arm-PCR of CDR3 regions. TCRdb passed the multiplex PCR reads through MiXCR, listing each CDR3 protein once. The sample lists approximately 230,000 distinct CDR3 sequences, around 17% occurring once. Indicated time point: newly diagnosed GD, antithyroid drugs for less than 3 months. Researchers made the TCR library from RNA that was extracted from PBMCs. The material sequenced was peripheral blood mononuclear cells (PBMCs), taken at new diagnosis, from a patient treated with antithyroid drugs. These receptors were taken from a female donor with Graves disease.

This clonotype was picked up many times. The V call is TRBV15, the J call TRBJ2-3; possible D gene TRBD2, 6 bases. V was clipped by 0 bases and J by 2 bases, with 12 bases between them. The CDR3 totals 16 residues. The germline V gene has CDR1 LNHNV and CDR2 YYDKDF (reference sequence). The CDR3, as DNA: TGTGCCACCAGCAGAGATTGGCGGGGATACACAGATACGCAGTATTTT. Translation gives CATSRDWRGYTDTQYF.

In nucleotides, the CDR3 is TGTGCCAGCAGCCTAACGGAACATCGCTCCTACGAGCAGTACTTC. This sequence encodes CASSLTEHRSYEQYF. The rearrangement uses TRBV7-9 and TRBJ2-7; D unclear. CDR3 length: 15 amino acids. Per germline, CDR1 SEHNR and CDR2 FQNEAQ (reference sequence). V shed 5 bases and J shed 0 bases, with 14 bases lying between them.

In this sample, this clonotype turned up many times. The DNA of the CDR3 is TGTGCCAGCAGCCTAGGACTAGTTCGGGACACCGGGGAGCTGTTTTTT. Its translation: CASSLGLVRDTGELFF. The V call is TRBV3-1, the J call TRBJ2-2; 7 bases line up with TRBD2. The junction had 8 bases not matched to a gene; V was cut back by 4 bases and J by 3 bases. This CDR3 comprises 16 residues. The V gene's germline CDR1 is LGHDT and CDR2 YNNKEL (reference sequence).

This clonotype was counted ten times or more. V gene TRBV6-5 combines with J gene TRBJ2-1, with 8 bases lining up with TRBD1. The V segment lost 4 bases and the J segment 0 bases; nucleotides outside the gene matches: 8. This CDR3 comprises 17 residues. Germline assignment: CDR1 MNHEY and CDR2 SVGAGI. CDR3 coding DNA: TGTGCCAGCAGTTTAGACAGGGGACGCAGCTCCTACAATGAGCAGTTCTTC. It yields the protein CASSLDRGRSSYNEQFF.

About this clonotype itself: Possible read error: a much larger clone is one base away. The chain links TRBV6-2 or TRBV6-3 to TRBJ2-1; 7 positions match TRBD2. Germline V gene data show CDR1 as MNHEY and CDR2 as SVGEGT. The junction had 21 bases not matched to a gene; V was cut back by 8 bases and J by 8 bases. CDR3 length equals 17 residues. This CDR3 is CASAPPAGVRENHEQFF. CDR3 DNA sequence: TGTGCCAGCGCTCCCCCGGCGGGGGTCAGGGAAAACCATGAGCAGTTCTTC.

As to this clonotype: This clone may be a read error of a much larger clone one base away. The chain is built from TRBV25-1 and TRBJ2-1; no clear D gene. V lost 2 bases and J 5 bases, leaving 13 bases between the germline ends. The CDR3 is made up of 15 amino acids. The germline V gene encodes CDR1 MGHDK and CDR2 SYGVNS. CDR3 region: CASSEGINGHNEQFF. In nucleotides, the CDR3 is TGTGCCAGCAGTGAAGGGATTAACGGTCACAATGAGCAGTTCTTC.

This clonotype was recorded many times. The V call is TRBV7-2, the J call TRBJ2-5; no definite D call. The CDR3 length is 15 residues. V lost 1 base and J 5 bases, leaving 14 bases between the germline ends. CDR1 SGHTA and CDR2 FQGNSA come from the germline V gene. This CDR3 reads CASSLGSSRSETQYF. The CDR3 coding sequence is TGTGCCAGCAGCTTAGGTAGTAGCAGAAGCGAGACCCAGTACTTC.

Turning to this clonotype: A read error is possible here, since a much larger clone lies one base away. This chain links TRBV7-8 with TRBJ1-5, with 9 bases lining up with TRBD1. This CDR3 has 16 amino acids. Germline values: CDR1 SGHVS, CDR2 FQNEAQ. CDR3 bases: TGTGCCAGCAGCAGGGGACAGGGCCGGAGCAATCAGCCCCGGCATTTT. This codes for CASSRGQGRSNQPRHF.

This clonotype has ten or more counts. The V and J genes are TRBV12-3 or TRBV12-4 and TRBJ1-2, with a weak D call TRBD1 (5 bases). The germline V and J ends were trimmed by 4 bases and 7 bases, with 10 bases remaining between them. This CDR3 is 12 amino acids long. CDR3: CASSSSGRGYTF. The CDR3 region has the DNA TGTGCCAGCAGTTCCTCGGGGCGTGGCTACACCTTC.

In the case of this clonotype: A much larger clone is a single base away; this may be a read error. The chain links TRBV28 to TRBJ1-5; a weak D match, TRBD1 (5 bases). CDR3 length equals 16 residues. Germline CDR1 and CDR2: MDHEN and SYDVKM. CDR3 region: CASSPSLPGRNQPRHF. DNA for the CDR3: TGTGCCAGCAGCCCGAGCCTTCCGGGGCGGAATCAGCCCCGGCATTTT.

This clonotype showed up just a few times. The chain joins TRBV5-1 to TRBJ2-1; a possible D gene is TRBD1 (6 bases). This CDR3 spans 13 amino acids. Germline CDR1 and CDR2: SGHRS and YFSETQ. Trimming shortened V by 5 bases and J by 2 bases, and 8 bases separated the two germline ends. This CDR3 is CASSGGPYNEQFF. The CDR3 coding sequence is TGCGCCAGCAGTGGGGGCCCCTACAATGAGCAGTTCTTC.

In this sample, this clonotype turned up many times. This chain joins TRBV9 and TRBJ2-5; 7 positions match TRBD1. Germline values: CDR1 SGDLS, CDR2 YYNGEE. This CDR3 is built from 14 residues. Trimming cost V 6 bases and J 2 bases; bases outside gene matches: 7. DNA of the CDR3: TGTGCCAGCAATTCAACAGGGGTACAAGAGACCCAGTACTTC. Protein: CASNSTGVQETQYF.

In the case of this clonotype: A read error may produce the germline difference seen at one junction end. V gene TRBV7-2 combines with J gene TRBJ1-3; no clear D. CDR3 length: 14 amino acids. CDR1 is SGHTA and CDR2 is FQGNSA in the germline V gene. The CDR3 nucleotides are TGTGTCAGCAGCTTAACCGGCTCCGGAAACACCATATATTTT. Translation: CVSSLTGSGNTIYF.